This passage covers 17 T cell receptor beta chains from one sample sequenced in a study of shared clonotypes between healthy human individuals. Sequenced by immunoSEQ multiplex PCR; TCRdb stores in-frame clones only, minus some. The sample carries about 1.5 million clones, 95% to 99% recorded once. The sample was naive CD4+ T cells sorted from blood. Noted subset: CD45RA+ positively selected. The receptors were gathered from a man aged 25-45 years in good health.

About this clone itself: Different DNA sequences within this sample yield the same CDR3. J is TRBJ2-5 and V is TRBV30; D ambiguous. The CDR3 runs 11 residues. Deletions cut 0 bases from V and 4 bases from J, with 3 bases between. The V gene's germline CDR1 is GTSNPN and CDR2 SVGIG (reference sequence). Written as DNA, the CDR3 is TGTGCCTGGAGTGTAGGAGAGACCCAGTACTTC. It encodes CAWSVGETQYF.

This chain uses TRBV10-3 with TRBJ2-7; possible D gene TRBD2, 5 bases. The V gene lost 6 bases and the J gene lost 0 bases, with 9 bases spanning the gap. Germline loops: CDR1 ENHRY, CDR2 SYGVKD. The CDR3 runs to 13 residues. CDR3 DNA: TGTGCCATCAGAAGCGGACTCTCCTACGAGCAGTACTTC. Protein product: CAIRSGLSYEQYF.

As to this clone: The same CDR3 can be traced to other DNA sequences in this sample. The gene calls are TRBV10-3 and TRBJ1-1; no firm D call. Germline values: CDR1 ENHRY, CDR2 SYGVKD. V was shortened by 0 bases and J by 1 base, with 6 bases between the two germline ends. The CDR3 totals 14 residues. DNA for the CDR3: TGTGCCATCAGTGAGTCGCGATCGAACACTGAAGCTTTCTTT. It specifies CAISESRSNTEAFF.

This chain connects TRBV9 to TRBJ2-3; 8 bases fit TRBD2. The CDR3 contains 18 residues. V trimming: 4 bases; J trimming: 2 bases; junction bases outside the gene matches: 15. The germline CDR1 and CDR2 sequences are SGDLS and YYNGEE. CDR3 sequence reads: CASSFDGRSGSVTDTQYF. The CDR3 DNA reads as TGTGCCAGCAGCTTCGACGGACGGAGCGGGAGTGTCACAGATACGCAGTATTTT.

This chain connects TRBV29-1 to TRBJ2-5, with 11 nucleotides matching TRBD2. CDR1 and CDR2 from the germline V gene are SQVTM and ANQGSEA. The CDR3 loop spans 14 amino acids. J gave up 1 base and V 6 bases, and 4 bases lay outside the gene matches. The CDR3 region is CSVRTSGPQETQYF. DNA of the CDR3: TGCAGCGTCAGGACTAGCGGGCCCCAAGAGACCCAGTACTTC.

The chain is built from TRBV18 and TRBJ2-5; D is undetermined. The CDR3 loop spans 14 amino acids. V shed 1 base and J shed 5 bases, with 11 bases lying between them. CDR1 KGHSH and CDR2 LQKENI come from the germline V gene. As DNA, the CDR3 is TGTGCCAGCTCACCACGACACGGTTTGGAGACCCAGTACTTC. This translates into CASSPRHGLETQYF.

The genes are TRBV2 and TRBJ1-5, with D possibly matching TRBD1 (6 bases). CDR3 length equals 16 residues. The V end was cut by 4 bases, the J end by 6 bases, with 19 bases between. Germline V lookup: CDR1 SNHLY, CDR2 FYNNEI. The CDR3 is CASSAGLQGIIQPQHF. The CDR3 DNA follows: TGTGCCAGCAGTGCGGGCCTTCAGGGGATCATTCAGCCCCAGCATTTT.

J is TRBJ1-4 and V is TRBV9; TRBD1 matches at 11 bases. Looked up from germline, CDR1 is SGDLS and CDR2 is YYNGEE. V gave up 4 bases and J gave up 5 bases; unmatched junction bases: 10. The length of the CDR3 is 17 residues. The CDR3 protein is CASSPPGTGGRNEKLFF. The CDR3 nucleotides are TGTGCCAGCAGCCCCCCCGGGACAGGGGGAAGGAATGAAAAACTGTTTTTT.

About this clone: This same CDR3 is encoded by further DNA sequences in the sample. The chain is built from TRBV18 and TRBJ2-7; possible D gene TRBD2, 6 bases. CDR3 length equals 13 residues. The V gene's germline CDR1 is KGHSH and CDR2 LQKENI. V lost 6 bases and J lost 1, with 10 bases in between. As DNA, the CDR3 is TGTGCCAGCTCCCCGGCGGGGTCCTACGAGCAGTACTTC. This encodes CASSPAGSYEQYF.

The chain is built from TRBV10-3 and TRBJ2-7; 7 nucleotides agree with TRBD1. With 4 bases clipped from V and 3 bases from J, the junction kept 9 bases outside the gene matches. Germline V gene data show CDR1 as ENHRY and CDR2 as SYGVKD. CDR3 length: 15 residues. The CDR3 spells CAISVGQVPVYEQYF. CDR3 in DNA: TGTGCCATCAGTGTAGGACAGGTGCCGGTCTACGAGCAGTACTTC.

V and J are TRBV5-4 and TRBJ1-2; 10 bases are shared with TRBD1. CDR1 and CDR2 from the germline V gene are SGHNT and YYREEE (reference sequence). The CDR3 is made up of 16 amino acids. The trim removed 4 bases at V and 7 bases at J, leaving 13 bases unmatched. CDR3 nucleotide sequence: TGTGCCAGCAGCCTCACCTCCGACAGGGGGCGGGTTGGCTACACCTTC. Its protein product is CASSLTSDRGRVGYTF.

The chain is built from TRBV10-3 and TRBJ2-1, with 9 nucleotides matching TRBD2. Germline values: CDR1 ENHRY, CDR2 SYGVKD. V trimming: 6 bases; J trimming: 7 bases; junction bases outside the gene matches: 4. CDR3 length equals 13 residues. The CDR3 nucleotides read TGTGCCATCAGCCCCGGACTAGCGAATGAGCAGTTCTTC. Amino acid sequence: CAISPGLANEQFF.

This chain uses TRBV5-6 with TRBJ2-7, with a possible D match to TRBD2 (7 bases). The CDR3 has 15 residues. The germline V gene has CDR1 SGHDT and CDR2 YYEEEE. Between the trimmed V and J ends, which lost 1 base and 4 bases, there was a span of 15 bases. The CDR3 DNA reads TGTGCCAGCAGCTTGCGCCCGGGGGGCGGGTACGAGCAGTACTTC. Residues: CASSLRPGGGYEQYF. Drawing the rest from reference TRBV5-6 and TRBJ2-7, the complete variable domain is DAGVTQSPTHLIKTRGQQVTLRCSPKSGHDTVSWYQQALGQGPQFIFQYYEEEERQRGNFPDRFSGHQFPNYSSELNVNALLLGDSALYLCASSLRPGGGYEQYFGPGTRLTVT.

V is TRBV11-2 and J is TRBJ2-7; 10 bases are a match to TRBD2. CDR1 is SGHAT, CDR2 FQNNGV, per germline. V was pared by 0 bases and J by 6 bases, with 5 bases of the junction left unmatched. The CDR3 has 15 amino acids. CDR3 nucleotide sequence: TGTGCCAGCAGCTTAGATATACTAGCGGGAAGCGAGCAGTACTTC. Encoded protein: CASSLDILAGSEQYF.

This chain joins TRBV4-2 and TRBJ2-2; tentative D call: TRBD2 (6 bases). CDR3 size: 16 residues. V was shortened by 1 base and J by 7 bases, with 16 bases between the two germline ends. CDR1 is LGHNA and CDR2 is YNFKEQ in the germline V gene. This chain's CDR3 is CASSQVDYREYGELFF. The CDR3 DNA is TGTGCCAGCAGCCAAGTCGACTACCGGGAGTACGGGGAGCTGTTTTTT.

The rearrangement uses TRBV11-2 and TRBJ2-3; D unclear. The CDR3 runs 12 residues. In germline, CDR1 is SGHAT, CDR2 FQNNGV. With 5 bases removed from V and 1 base from J, the gap between germline ends came to 4 bases. The CDR3: CASSVGTDTQYF. The DNA of the CDR3 is TGTGCCAGCAGCGTAGGCACAGATACGCAGTATTTT.

This clone has just one count. This chain links TRBV2 with TRBJ2-7; the D gene is possibly TRBD1 (6 bases). Germline CDR1 reads SNHLY; CDR2 reads FYNNEI. Trimming stripped 5 bases from V and 4 bases from J, with 15 bases between. There are 14 residues in the CDR3. The CDR3 spells CASSQGGRLYEQYF. Written as DNA, the CDR3 is TGTGCCAGCAGTCAAGGGGGTAGGTTGTACGAGCAGTACTTC.